The T cell receptor (beta chain) described here comes from a study of cytotoxic CD8 clonotypes in ibrutinib-treated CLL. The wider study: There were, on average, about 260,000 productive templates and 90,000 to 95,000 productive rearrangements per sample. The study, taken as a whole, reports: Increased clonality at ibrutinib response gave way to a return toward baseline at progression.

This clone was counted a few times. No antigen is known for it. The CDR3 spans 14 residues. The germline V and J ends were trimmed by 3 bases and 0 bases, with 10 bases remaining between them. CDR1 SGHRS and CDR2 YFSETQ come from the germline V gene. Clones were read by immunoSEQ multiplex PCR, and TCRdb kept only the in-frame ones, dropping some. Of about 68,000 clones in the sample, about 63% were seen once. This TCR was sampled from a human donor with chronic lymphocytic leukemia. This sample comprised PBMCs, obtained after 12 months of ibrutinib treatment. The chain uses TRBV5-1 and TRBJ2-7; tentatively, D is TRBD1 (6 bases). The CDR3 DNA reads as TGCGCCAGCAGCTCCCTGGGACACTCCTACGAGCAGTACTTC. Translated, it gives CASSSLGHSYEQYF.